Shown below are 29 T cell receptor beta chains from a single sample sequenced in a study of early T cells in non-severe SARS-CoV-2 infection. TCRdb used MiXCR to reprocess the 5' RACE reads, holding one entry per CDR3 protein. The sample yields approximately 39,000 distinct CDR3 sequences, 3.5% to 5% seen once. The sequenced sample consisted of whole blood. All receptors come from an adult who was a healthcare worker with PCR-confirmed SARS-CoV-2 infection or an uninfected control (not recorded which).

This clonotype was detected a few times. V usage is TRBV20-1 and J usage is TRBJ1-4; D is unresolved. Germline values: CDR1 DFQATT, CDR2 SNEGSKA (reference sequence). Trimming cost V 3 bases and J 8 bases, with 16 bases left between them. There are 14 residues in the CDR3. Here the CDR3 DNA reads TGCAGTGCTAGTTTTCCGGAACACTCAGAAAAACTGTTTTTT. Translated: CSASFPEHSEKLFF.

This clonotype was recorded many times. The CDR3 sequence: CASSLEGNEQYF. As DNA, the CDR3 is TGTGCCAGCAGCTTAGAGGGGAACGAGCAGTACTTC. The V call is TRBV7-9, the J call TRBJ2-7; possible D gene TRBD1, 5 bases. Trimming stripped 1 base from V and 5 bases from J, with 6 bases between. CDR3 size: 12 residues. Germline V gene sequence: CDR1 SEHNR, CDR2 FQNEAQ (reference sequence). Looking up the rest from reference TRBV7-9 and TRBJ2-7 gives the full variable domain: DTGVSQNPRHKITKRGQNVTFRCDPISEHNRLYWYRQTLGQGPEFLTYFQNEAQLEKSRLLSDRFSAERPKGSFSTLEIQRTEQGDSAMYLCASSLEGNEQYFGPGTRLTVT.

There are many counts of this clonotype. The chain is built from TRBV5-1 and TRBJ1-1; D gene ambiguous. V dropped 0 bases and J dropped 2 bases, with 11 bases sitting between them. Germline V gives CDR1 SGHRS, CDR2 YFSETQ. The CDR3 sequence is 15 residues long. CDR3 nucleotides: TGCGCCAGCAGCTTGGCGGGAATGGCTAACACTGAAGCTTTCTTT. It specifies CASSLAGMANTEAFF.

This clonotype was counted at least ten times. The chain joins TRBV7-9 to TRBJ2-2, with 8 bases identical to TRBD1. CDR1 is SEHNR, CDR2 FQNEAQ, per germline (reference sequence). The CDR3 is 16 residues long. V lost 1 base, J lost 4 bases, and 5 bases stayed unmatched. In nucleotides, the CDR3 is TGTGCCAGCAGCTTAGTATGGGACAGGAGCACCGGGGAGCTGTTTTTT. Translation gives CASSLVWDRSTGELFF.

This clonotype was counted at least ten times. The chain links TRBV6-6 to TRBJ2-6; D ambiguous. V was clipped by 8 bases and J by 1 base, with 9 bases between them. Per the germline V gene, CDR1 is MNHNY and CDR2 is SVGAGI (reference sequence). The CDR3 runs 14 residues. This CDR3 is CASLERSGANVLTF. The CDR3 bases are TGTGCCAGCCTGGAGAGATCTGGGGCCAACGTCCTGACTTTC.

This clonotype has at least ten counts. This rearrangement joins TRBV9 to TRBJ2-1, with D perhaps matching TRBD2 (7 bases). The CDR3 runs 15 residues. CDR1 is SGDLS and CDR2 is YYNGEE in the germline V gene. Deletions cut 4 bases from V and 6 bases from J, with 17 bases between. The CDR3 nucleotides read TGTGCCAGCAGCACAGAGGGGGGGCCCGGCAATGAGCAGTTCTTC. Translation: CASSTEGGPGNEQFF. The complete variable domain, with remaining parts taken from reference TRBV9 and TRBJ2-1, reads DSGVTQTPKHLITATGQRVTLRCSPRSGDLSVYWYQQSLDQGLQFLIQYYNGEERAKGNILERFSAQQFPDLHSELNLSSLELGDSALYFCASSTEGGPGNEQFFGPGTRLTVL.

This clonotype was seen a few times. V and J are TRBV11-2 and TRBJ2-1; D is unresolved. The germline CDR1 and CDR2 sequences are SGHAT and FQNNGV. The V end was cut by 0 bases, the J end by 7 bases, with 7 bases between. This CDR3 contains 13 residues. As DNA, the CDR3 is TGTGCCAGCAGCTTAGATCCGGTGAATGAGCAGTTCTTC. Translated: CASSLDPVNEQFF.

This clonotype was found many times. V is TRBV7-2 and J is TRBJ2-7; D is uncertain. The CDR3 contains 14 residues. V was trimmed by 5 bases and J by 4 bases, leaving 15 bases between them. Looked up from germline, CDR1 is SGHTA and CDR2 is FQGNSA. The CDR3 loop reads CASSLGRHTYEQYF. DNA for the CDR3: TGTGCCAGCAGCCTGGGCCGACATACTTACGAGCAGTACTTC.

Many counts were recorded for this clonotype. The CDR3 spells CASSLELFGGALREQYF. CDR3 bases: TGTGCCAGCAGCTTGGAGCTTTTCGGGGGGGCCTTACGGGAGCAGTACTTC. V gene TRBV5-4 combines with J gene TRBJ2-7; TRBD2 matches 8 bases. J lost 7 bases, V lost 0 bases, and 15 bases had no gene match. There are 17 residues in the CDR3. The V gene's germline CDR1 is SGHNT and CDR2 YYREEE (reference sequence).

This chain joins TRBV7-2 and TRBJ2-4; unclear D gene. V was pared by 1 base and J by 0 bases, with 10 bases between. The CDR3 has 16 residues. CDR1 is SGHTA and CDR2 is FQGNSA in the germline V gene. This chain's CDR3 is CASSLGAGVAKNIQYF. Here the CDR3 DNA reads TGTGCCAGCAGCTTAGGGGCAGGAGTAGCCAAAAACATTCAGTACTTC. Complete variable domain (other parts from reference TRBV7-2 and TRBJ2-4): GAGVSQSPSNKVTEKGKDVELRCDPISGHTALYWYRQSLGQGLEFLIYFQGNSAPDKSGLPSDRFSAERTGGSVSTLTIQRTQQEDSAVYLCASSLGAGVAKNIQYFGAGTRLSVL.

The sample holds a few counts of this clonotype. The V and J genes are TRBV20-1 and TRBJ1-2; D gene unclear. The germline CDR1 and CDR2 sequences are DFQATT and SNEGSKA (reference sequence). The CDR3 is 13 residues long. V lost 1 base and J 0 bases, leaving 6 bases between the germline ends. CDR3 nucleotide sequence: TGCAGTGCTAGAGTGACGACTAACTATGGCTACACCTTC. Protein: CSARVTTNYGYTF.

In regard to this clonotype: A much larger clone lies one base from this, so it may be a read error. CDR3: CASSDSIGGAGTFNSPLHF. Here the CDR3 DNA reads TGTGCCAGCAGTGACTCGATAGGGGGTGCTGGGACCTTTAATTCACCCCTCCACTTT. This chain links TRBV6-4 with TRBJ1-6, with D possibly being TRBD1 (6 bases). The V end lost 0 bases, the J end lost 6 bases, and 21 bases lay between the germline ends. This CDR3 is built from 19 residues. The germline CDR1 and CDR2 sequences are MRHNA and SNTAGT.

This clonotype was detected ten times or more. The rearrangement joins TRBV12-3 or TRBV12-4 to TRBJ2-7; 7 bases map to TRBD1. The CDR3 is 14 residues long. The J segment lost 3 bases and the V segment lost 7 bases, leaving 9 bases of the junction unmatched. This chain's CDR3 is CASTKQGNYYEQYF. The CDR3 DNA sequence: TGTGCCAGCACCAAACAGGGGAATTACTACGAGCAGTACTTC.

This clonotype was counted between two and nine times. V and J are TRBV14 and TRBJ1-1; D is possibly TRBD1 (6 bases). Germline values: CDR1 SGHDN, CDR2 FVKESK. The length of the CDR3 is 15 residues. Trimming pared 4 bases from V and 0 bases from J, leaving 12 bases between. CDR3 bases: TGTGCCAGCAGCCGGACAGTTTCCATGAACACTGAAGCTTTCTTT. Its translation: CASSRTVSMNTEAFF.

This clonotype was counted many times. The chain is built from TRBV4-1 and TRBJ1-1, with D possibly being TRBD1 (5 bases). V lost 2 bases and J 4 bases, leaving 14 bases between the germline ends. This CDR3 has 15 residues. Germline V gives CDR1 MGHRA, CDR2 YSYEKL. Here the CDR3 DNA reads TGCGCCAGCAGCCAATTCGGGGCAGACAGCACTGAAGCTTTCTTT. Its translation is CASSQFGADSTEAFF.

This clonotype occurred many times. The J gene is TRBJ2-3, the V gene TRBV7-9; D is unresolved. Germline lookup yields CDR1 SEHNR and CDR2 FQNEAQ (reference sequence). This CDR3 comprises 13 residues. V was cut by 2 bases and J by 1 base, with 4 bases left in between. CDR3 residues: CASSLLGTDTQYF. As DNA, the CDR3 is TGTGCCAGCAGCTTACTGGGCACAGATACGCAGTATTTT.

This clonotype occurred many times. The rearrangement links TRBV3-1 to TRBJ1-5; D is unresolved. This CDR3 contains 12 residues. Trimming left V 5 bases short and J 5 bases short, with 7 bases between. Looked up from germline, CDR1 is LGHDT and CDR2 is YNNKEL (reference sequence). Here the CDR3 DNA reads TGTGCCAGCAGCTCCGGCCATCAGCCCCAGCATTTT. This encodes CASSSGHQPQHF.

The CDR3 DNA follows: TGTGCCAGCAGCTCAGAAGACTACGAGCAGTACTTC. Its translation is CASSSEDYEQYF. The rearrangement uses TRBV7-2 and TRBJ2-7, with D unclear. The CDR3 length is 12 residues. V was trimmed by 4 bases and J by 3 bases, leaving 7 bases between them. CDR1 SGHTA and CDR2 FQGNSA come from the germline V gene.

The V and J genes are TRBV10-3 and TRBJ2-5; D is ambiguous. Germline CDR1 and CDR2: ENHRY and SYGVKD. CDR3 length: 12 residues. Trimming removed 2 bases at V and 5 bases at J, with 6 bases between. The DNA for the CDR3 is TGTGCCATCAGTGAGGACGTGGAGACCCAGTACTTC. This gives the protein CAISEDVETQYF.

Many counts were recorded for this clonotype. The chain recombines TRBV6-5 with TRBJ1-1; D might be TRBD1 (5 bases). The germline V gene has CDR1 MNHEY and CDR2 SVGAGI. This CDR3 has 11 residues. Trimming left V 4 bases short and J 7 bases short, with 7 bases between. CDR3 sequence (DNA): TGTGCCAGCAGTTCTACAGGTGAAGCTTTCTTT. Protein: CASSSTGEAFF.

This clonotype was observed at least ten times. The rearrangement uses TRBV6-5 and TRBJ2-1; D perhaps matches TRBD2 (5 bases). CDR1 and CDR2 from the germline V gene are MNHEY and SVGAGI. Deletions cut 6 bases from V and 5 bases from J, with 11 bases between. CDR3 length: 13 residues. CDR3 nucleotides: TGTGCCAGCAGACCCACTAGAGACAATGAGCAGTTCTTC. It specifies CASRPTRDNEQFF.

In this sample, this clonotype turned up many times. V gene TRBV6-1 combines with J gene TRBJ2-7; D remains unclear. Germline CDR1 is MNHNS and CDR2 is SASEGT. The CDR3 totals 17 residues. Trimming left V 6 bases short and J 0 bases short, with 21 bases between. The CDR3 sequence: CASSSEALEMNSYEQYF. The CDR3, as DNA: TGTGCCAGCAGCTCAGAGGCCTTGGAGATGAACTCCTACGAGCAGTACTTC.

This clonotype showed up many times. The chain has TRBV11-1 and TRBJ2-3; D might be TRBD2 (6 bases). The CDR3 sequence is 15 residues long. The germline CDR1 and CDR2 sequences are SGHAT and FQDESV (reference sequence). Trimming removed 3 bases from V and 0 bases from J, with 10 bases in between. In DNA form, the CDR3 reads TGTGCCAGCAGCTTCGGGGGACGTAGCACAGATACGCAGTATTTT. Amino acid sequence: CASSFGGRSTDTQYF.

This clonotype was recorded at least ten times. This chain links TRBV12-3 or TRBV12-4 with TRBJ2-7; 12 nucleotides line up with TRBD2. V was pared by 6 bases and J by 6 bases, with 3 bases of the junction left unmatched. This CDR3 region has 13 residues. CDR3 sequence reads: CASRLAGGLEQYF. The CDR3, as DNA: TGTGCCAGCAGACTAGCGGGGGGCCTCGAGCAGTACTTC.

In this sample, this clonotype turned up many times. The chain links TRBV19 to TRBJ2-1; 8 bases fit TRBD1. Germline-derived CDR1 and CDR2 are LNHDA and SQIVND (reference sequence). The CDR3 extends over 14 amino acids. The trim removed 2 bases at V and 6 bases at J, leaving 3 bases unmatched. CDR3 in amino acids: CASSIPGQVNEQFF. CDR3 in DNA: TGTGCCAGTAGTATACCGGGACAGGTCAATGAGCAGTTCTTC.

This clonotype appeared many times. J is TRBJ2-1 and V is TRBV4-1; D gene uncertain. V was clipped by 4 bases and J by 8 bases, with 9 bases between them. This CDR3 spans 12 amino acids. Germline CDR1 and CDR2: MGHRA and YSYEKL. CDR3 protein: CASSPPTYEQFF. CDR3 DNA: TGCGCCAGCAGCCCCCCGACTTATGAGCAGTTCTTC.

This clonotype was seen repeatedly, ten times or more. The rearrangement joins TRBV20-1 to TRBJ1-1, with D perhaps matching TRBD1 (5 bases). Germline loops: CDR1 DFQATT, CDR2 SNEGSKA (reference sequence). This CDR3 is built from 12 residues. With 1 base removed from V and 7 bases from J, the gap between germline ends came to 10 bases. The CDR3 region is CSARVRRGEAFF. The CDR3 DNA is TGCAGTGCTAGAGTCCGAAGGGGTGAAGCTTTCTTT.

This clonotype has a count of ten or more. The chain links TRBV4-1 to TRBJ2-7, with D tentatively TRBD1 or TRBD2 (5 bases each). Germline values: CDR1 MGHRA, CDR2 YSYEKL. The CDR3 is 16 amino acids. With 4 bases removed from V and 1 base from J, the gap between germline ends came to 17 bases. The CDR3 protein is CASSPKVLGRSYEQYF. As DNA, the CDR3 is TGCGCCAGCAGCCCCAAAGTGTTGGGACGGTCCTACGAGCAGTACTTC.

This clonotype was counted between two and nine times. J is TRBJ2-1 and V is TRBV12-3 or TRBV12-4, with 7 bases that match TRBD1. The CDR3 extends over 13 amino acids. V was pared by 6 bases and J by 9 bases, with 8 bases of the junction left unmatched. The CDR3 DNA sequence: TGTGCCAGCAGAGCGACAGGGATCGGTGAGCAGTTCTTC. Translated, it gives CASRATGIGEQFF.